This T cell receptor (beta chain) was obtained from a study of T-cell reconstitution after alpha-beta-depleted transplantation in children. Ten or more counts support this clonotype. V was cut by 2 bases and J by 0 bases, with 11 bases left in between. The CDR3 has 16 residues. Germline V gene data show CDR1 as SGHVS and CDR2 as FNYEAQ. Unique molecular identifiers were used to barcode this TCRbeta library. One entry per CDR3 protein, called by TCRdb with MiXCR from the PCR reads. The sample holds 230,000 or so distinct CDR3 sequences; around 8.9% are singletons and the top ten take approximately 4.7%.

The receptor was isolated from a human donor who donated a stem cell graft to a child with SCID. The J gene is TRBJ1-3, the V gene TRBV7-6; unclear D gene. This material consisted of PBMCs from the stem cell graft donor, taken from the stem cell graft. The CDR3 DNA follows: TGTGCCAGCAGCTTATCGGACGGACGCTCTGGAAACACCATATATTTT. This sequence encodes CASSLSDGRSGNTIYF.